Here is one TCR beta chain with its context. This entry comes from a study of blood T cell repertoires in COVID-19. Study in general: COVID-19 samples from acute and convalescent phases originated in the United States, Italy and Spain. T cells, B-cell-depleted T cells, or PBMCs provided the cDNA or gDNA that served as material.

Source study methods: Reference gene primer amplification yielded estimated nucleated cell counts. Sequenced by immunoSEQ multiplex PCR; TCRdb stores in-frame clones only, minus some. The V and J calls and clone size were taken over from that table, and D and trimming were inferred from the DNA. The sample shows about 300,000 clones, around 87% of them seen only once. The specimen was peripheral blood. The TCR comes from a man aged 18 to 30 with active or convalescent COVID-19.

In DNA form, the CDR3 reads TGTGCTAGTGGAACAGGGTTCGGTGAAGCTTTCTTT. This translates into CASGTGFGEAFF. The chain uses TRBV12-5 and TRBJ1-1; D is possibly TRBD1 (6 bases). The V gene's germline CDR1 is LGHNT and CDR2 FRNRAP. V was cut by 6 bases and J by 7 bases, with 12 bases left in between. The CDR3 is made up of 12 amino acids.